These T cell receptor beta chains were read from a single sample in a study of T cells after yellow fever vaccination. TCRdb passed the 5' RACE reads through MiXCR, listing each CDR3 protein once. The top ten hold 15% of the sample, which has some 400,000 distinct CDR3 sequences, 6% to 8% seen once. The source material was PBMCs, sampled 5 days after the yellow fever booster vaccination. These receptors originate from a man aged 25-45 years who received the YFV17D yellow fever vaccine. The CDR3 runs from the conserved cysteine through the conserved F or W. The D gene is left open where the match is weak. Only part of the rows carry a size: once, few, many, or a class if the clone is expanded.

few | TRBJ2-1 | TRBD2 | TRBV11-2 | CASSLVVSTSYEQFF | TGTGCCAGCAGCTTAGTCGTTTCGACTAGCTATGAGCAGTTCTTC
many | TRBJ2-7 | TRBD2 | TRBV9 | CASSALAGGGEQYF | TGTGCCAGCAGCGCCCTAGCGGGAGGAGGCGAGCAGTACTTC
few | TRBJ2-1 | . | TRBV20-1 | CSARDSPSSYNEQFF | TGCAGTGCTAGAGATTCCCCCAGCTCCTACAATGAGCAGTTCTTC
many | TRBJ1-6 | . | TRBV3-1 | CASSQGTSLNSPLHF | TGTGCCAGCAGCCAGGGGACATCTTTAAATTCACCCCTCCACTTT
many | TRBJ2-7 | . | TRBV6-5 | CASSYSSQGSYEQYF | TGTGCCAGCAGTTACTCGAGTCAGGGTTCCTACGAGCAGTACTTC
few | TRBJ2-3 | TRBD2 | TRBV5-1 | CASSLALAASGPDTQYF | TGCGCCAGCAGCTTAGCTTTAGCGGCTAGCGGCCCAGATACGCAGTATTTT
. | TRBJ2-1 | . | TRBV7-2 | CASSLVDTTEQFF | TGTGCCAGCAGCTTAGTAGATACGACTGAGCAGTTCTTC
many | TRBJ2-2 | . | TRBV6-2/TRBV6-3 | CASTQTKGGFNANTGELFF | TGTGCCAGCACTCAGACAAAAGGGGGTTTTAACGCGAACACCGGGGAGCTGTTTTTT
few | TRBJ2-1 | . | TRBV12-3/TRBV12-4 | CASSSQYNEQFF | TGTGCCAGCAGTTCGCAATACAATGAGCAGTTCTTC
many | TRBJ1-3 | . | TRBV18 | CASSSRGNENTIYF | TGTGCCAGCTCATCAAGGGGGAATGAAAACACCATATATTTT
few | TRBJ1-6 | TRBD1 | TRBV7-2 | CASSPSTGTGGSPLHF | TGTGCCAGCAGCCCGTCAACCGGGACAGGGGGCTCACCCCTCCACTTT
few | TRBJ2-4 | . | TRBV27 | CASSSGGVSKNIQYF | TGTGCCAGCAGTTCTGGAGGGGTTAGCAAAAACATTCAGTACTTC
many | TRBJ2-3 | TRBD2 | TRBV12-3/TRBV12-4 | CASSLVAGGPSTDTQYF | TGTGCCAGCAGTTTGGTAGCGGGAGGACCTAGCACAGATACGCAGTATTTT
many | TRBJ2-1 | . | TRBV4-1 | CASSLSGARGRYNEQFF | TGCGCCAGCAGCCTAAGTGGGGCCAGAGGTCGATACAATGAGCAGTTCTTC
. | TRBJ2-5 | . | TRBV7-8 | CASSSPPSGSVETQYF | TGTGCCAGCAGTTCTCCCCCGTCGGGGTCGGTGGAGACCCAGTACTTC
many | TRBJ2-3 | TRBD2 | TRBV9 | CASSLRLAGGPDTQYF | TGTGCCAGCAGCCTCAGGCTAGCGGGAGGGCCAGATACGCAGTATTTT